This TCR beta chain was sequenced for a study of CD8+CD57+ T cells in acquired aplastic anemia (dated by TCRdb to 2016 to 2019). Study-wide context: A mean of around 3.2 ug of DNA, ranging from 0.2 to 27.4 ug, was extracted from sorted CD4+ and CD8+ cells. CD8+CD57+ expansion was defined as frequency above the mean frequency observed in healthy subjects.

Patients chosen for sequencing had shown expansion of CD8+CD57+ cells by flow cytometry. Every patient had severe acquired aplastic anemia, diagnosed using the International Study of Aplastic Anemia and Agranulocytosis and Camitta criteria. Patients had received no therapy at the time of blood sampling. In this study, sorted CD4+ and CD8+ T cells from the blood of healthy subjects and of severe aplastic anemia patients had their TCR repertoires deep-sequenced. In the USA, patient enrollment took place under clinicaltrials.gov protocols 00001620, 01623167, 00001397, 00071045, 00081523 and 00961064. Ficoll-Paque density gradient centrifugation was used to isolate peripheral blood mononuclear cells. Before DNA was extracted, CD4+ and CD8+ T cells were sorted using either FACS or magnetic beads. V gives up 5 bases and J gives up 7 bases, and the segment between their germline ends measures 17 bases. The germline V gene specifies MNHEY as CDR1 and SVGEGT as CDR2. The CDR3 spans 14 residues, from the cysteine through the phenylalanine. Just CDR3 DNA is preserved here, 42 bases in frame from base 1.

Profiling of TCR beta VDJ combinations and CDR3 sequences used genomic DNA as the template. An Illumina HiSeq 2000 was used for TCR repertoire sequencing. The paper's processing steps were these. TRBV/TRBJ rearrangement plots, CDR3 size and DJ length profiles, and Simpson's diversity index were used to assess repertoires. Whichever DNA sequence was most abundant in the deep sequencing data was defined as the immunodominant clone. CDR3 amino acid sequences were checked for sharing between subjects and were compared against published repertoires and the VDJdb database. The public sequencing data were trimmed at Q25 with fastp and processed into clonotypes with MiXCR by TCRdb, which kept only in-frame beta chains. Each entry merges the rows of one CDR3 protein and shows their most common DNA and genes. TCRdb, not the authors, supplied the V and J calls. This sample comprises about 160,000 distinct CDR3 sequences, about half of them detected only once. 2.5% to 4% of the sample is in the top ten clones.

The paper as a whole reports these results and caveats: Although roughly 29 CD8+ CDR3 sequences were shared by patients and controls, these sequences appeared highly expressed in patients and within the immunodominant clones of patients. No significant difference in CD8+ Simpson's diversity was found between patients and healthy controls (P=0.060).

This clonotype was seen ten or more times. Its antigen target is currently unknown. Per-base quality was not reported, and no clone a single base away is much larger than it. The clonotype was recovered from a human donor with aplastic anemia. Material: sorted CD4+, CD8+, or CD8+CD57+ T cells (not recorded which) from PBMCs. The sequence joins TRBV6-2 or TRBV6-3 to TRBJ1-2; TRBD1 might be the D gene, on 6 matching bases. The CDR3: CASSPTGIWSGYTF. The DNA is TGTGCCAGCAGTCCTACAGGGATCTGGAGTGGCTACACCTTC.